These 18 T cell receptor beta chains were all obtained from the same sample, sequenced in a study of CXCR3-negative and CXCR3-positive naive CD8 T cells. Libraries were UMI-labeled 5' RACE TRB cDNA. TCRdb re-called the 5' RACE reads, yielding one record per CDR3 amino acid sequence without DNA. In all, the sample yields 100,000 or so distinct CDR3 sequences. Sequenced material: naive CXCR3- CD8+ T cells from blood. Documented subset: CD45RO-CCR7+CD27+CD95- naive CD8+ T cells lacking CXCR3 (TNR3-). The receptors here all came from a human donor in good health. Some clones in this sample may be carry-over from other donors' samples.

This chain connects TRBV11-1 to TRBJ2-7; lacking DNA, the TRBD1 call made by TCRdb goes unchecked. The CDR3 length is 14 residues. Germline V gives CDR1 SGHAT, CDR2 FQDESV (reference sequence). The CDR3 spells CASTSGQANYEQYF.

J is TRBJ2-1 and V is TRBV11-2. The length of the CDR3 is 12 residues. The germline V gene encodes CDR1 SGHAT and CDR2 FQNNGV. CDR3 amino acids: CASSLASDEQFF. Combining the CDR3 with reference TRBV11-2 and TRBJ2-1 gives the whole variable domain EAGVAQSPRYKIIEKRQSVAFWCNPISGHATLYWYQQILGQGPKLLIQFQNNGVVDDSQLPKDRFSAERLKGVDSTLKIQPAKLEDSAVYLCASSLASDEQFFGPGTRLTVL.

The chain combines TRBV14 with TRBJ1-1. This CDR3 spans 16 amino acids. Germline CDR1 is SGHDN and CDR2 is FVKESK. The CDR3 sequence: CASSQEEYSPESEAFF. The whole variable domain, filled in from reference TRBV14 and TRBJ1-1, reads EAGVTQFPSHSVIEKGQTVTLRCDPISGHDNLYWYRRVMGKEIKFLLHFVKESKQDESGMPNNRFLAERTGGTYSTLKVQPAELEDSGVYFCASSQEEYSPESEAFFGQGTRLTVV.

The chain has TRBV28 and TRBJ2-1; the TRBD1 assignment by TCRdb is unverifiable without DNA. Germline V gene lookup returns CDR1 MDHEN and CDR2 SYDVKM. This CDR3 is 11 amino acids long. The CDR3 here is CASSPWAEQFF. Full variable domain (remainder filled in from reference TRBV28 and TRBJ2-1): DVKVTQSSRYLVKRTGEKVFLECVQDMDHENMFWYRQDPGLGLRLIYFSYDVKMKEKGDIPEGYSVSREKKERFSLILESASTNQTSMYLCASSPWAEQFFGPGTRLTVL.

The V and J genes are TRBV29-1 and TRBJ2-1; TCRdb returns TRBD1, unconfirmable since there is no DNA. Looked up from germline, CDR1 is SQVTM and CDR2 is ANQGSEA. There are 15 residues in the CDR3. The CDR3 sequence is CSVEVGGFTYNEQFF.

The chain joins TRBV12-3 or TRBV12-4 to TRBJ2-1; the TCRdb D gene call, TRBD2, has no DNA to confirm it. The CDR3 spans 15 residues. The CDR3 loop reads CASSPIAGSYNEQFF.

The chain links TRBV12-3 or TRBV12-4 to TRBJ1-1; the TCRdb D gene call, TRBD1, has no DNA to confirm it. This CDR3 contains 14 residues. The CDR3 sequence: CASSQDPGVPEAFF.

V and J are TRBV6-6 and TRBJ1-1; the TRBD1 assignment by TCRdb is unverifiable without DNA. Germline V lookup: CDR1 MNHNY, CDR2 SVGAGI (reference sequence). The CDR3 length is 16 residues. CDR3 sequence: CASSSWTGEWVTEAFF.

The rearrangement links TRBV7-2 to TRBJ2-7; TCRdb calls TRBD1, which cannot be checked without DNA. The CDR3 loop spans 15 amino acids. Per the germline V gene, CDR1 is SGHTA and CDR2 is FQGNSA. The CDR3: CASSPYPRGYNEQYF.

The J gene is TRBJ2-1, the V gene TRBV20-1; the TCRdb D gene call, TRBD2, has no DNA to confirm it. The CDR3 has 20 residues. Per germline, CDR1 DFQATT and CDR2 SNEGSKA (reference sequence). The CDR3 loop reads CSASPRLEGLKRGSYNEQFF.

The chain joins TRBV28 to TRBJ2-1; TCRdb returns TRBD1, unconfirmable since there is no DNA. The CDR3 covers 15 residues. CDR1 MDHEN and CDR2 SYDVKM come from the germline V gene. CDR3: CASSFSAISGGEQFF.

This chain uses TRBV5-5 with TRBJ2-1. CDR3 length: 16 amino acids. Germline V CDR1 and CDR2: SGHKS, YYEKEE (reference sequence). The CDR3 spells CASSPSGSSSYNEQFF.

This CDR3 reads CASSLNLAGFSDTQYF. The chain combines TRBV28 with TRBJ2-3; TCRdb proposes TRBD2, but this gene call is untestable without DNA. The CDR3 spans 16 residues. Germline V CDR1 and CDR2: MDHEN, SYDVKM. Using reference TRBV28 and TRBJ2-3 for the parts outside the CDR3, the full variable domain is DVKVTQSSRYLVKRTGEKVFLECVQDMDHENMFWYRQDPGLGLRLIYFSYDVKMKEKGDIPEGYSVSREKKERFSLILESASTNQTSMYLCASSLNLAGFSDTQYFGPGTRLTVL.

The V call is TRBV4-3, the J call TRBJ2-1; without DNA, the TCRdb call of TRBD1 cannot be checked. Germline CDR1 reads LGHNA; CDR2 reads YSLEER. The CDR3 has 17 amino acids. This chain's CDR3 is CASSPQGAGSSYNEQFF.

The chain is built from TRBV29-1 and TRBJ2-1. Germline V gives CDR1 SQVTM, CDR2 ANQGSEA. The CDR3 sequence is 13 residues long. CDR3 region: CSVRSVDYNEQFF.

CDR3 loop: CASRARDQGPGDTQYF. The rearrangement joins TRBV7-2 to TRBJ2-3; the D call of TRBD1 rests on TCRdb alone, since no DNA is present to check it. The germline gives CDR1 SGHTA, CDR2 FQGNSA. This CDR3 comprises 16 residues.

The V call is TRBV28, the J call TRBJ2-1. The germline CDR1 and CDR2 sequences are MDHEN and SYDVKM. The CDR3 consists of 14 residues. CDR3 protein: CASSLYTELNEQFF.

This rearrangement joins TRBV5-1 to TRBJ2-2; with no DNA, the TCRdb D assignment of TRBD1 cannot be verified. Germline V gene data show CDR1 as SGHRS and CDR2 as YFSETQ. This CDR3 has 18 amino acids. The CDR3 spells CASSWGDDRPANTGELFF.